The 14 T cell receptor beta chains in this list originate from one sample, sequenced in a study of blood T cell repertoires in COVID-19. Assay: immunoSEQ multiplex PCR; the TCRdb copy retains only in-frame clones and omits some. This sample has tens of thousands of clones; about nine tenths occur once, and the top ten carry approximately 19%. The sample was peripheral blood. These receptors all stem from a man aged 65 to 85 with acute or convalescent COVID-19.

This clone came up once. The rearrangement uses TRBV27 and TRBJ2-6, with 7 bases aligning to TRBD2. In germline, CDR1 is MNHEY, CDR2 SMNVEV (reference sequence). J gave up 0 bases and V 8 bases, and 7 bases lay outside the gene matches. There are 16 residues in the CDR3. CDR3 protein: CASSGTKFSGANVLTF. The CDR3 nucleotides read TGTGCCAGCTCCGGGACTAAGTTCTCTGGGGCCAACGTCCTGACTTTC.

The chain couples TRBV10-3 to TRBJ2-2; 11 bases fit TRBD2. CDR1 and CDR2 (germline): ENHRY, SYGVKD. The CDR3 length is 17 residues. V lost 2 bases and J lost 3; bases outside the gene matches: 5. Written as DNA, the CDR3 is TGTGCCATCAGTGAGCCCGGACTAGCGGGCTACACCGGGGAGCTGTTTTTT. Translation: CAISEPGLAGYTGELFF.

The genes are TRBV6-2 or TRBV6-3 and TRBJ2-1; 10 bases align to TRBD2. Looked up from germline, CDR1 is MNHEY and CDR2 is SVGEGT. This CDR3 is built from 13 residues. With 5 bases clipped from V and 10 bases from J, the junction kept 5 bases outside the gene matches. This CDR3 reads CASSSGGAREQFF. Written as DNA, the CDR3 is TGTGCCAGCAGTAGCGGGGGGGCGAGGGAGCAGTTCTTC.

This clone has a single count. The rearrangement joins TRBV6-6 to TRBJ2-6, with TRBD2 as a possible D gene (6 bases). CDR1 and CDR2 from the germline V gene are MNHNY and SVGAGI (reference sequence). This CDR3 comprises 18 residues. V dropped 5 bases and J dropped 0 bases, with 17 bases sitting between them. This CDR3 reads CASSPTTGTSSGANVLTF. In DNA form, the CDR3 reads TGTGCCAGCAGTCCTACTACCGGGACTTCCTCTGGGGCCAACGTCCTGACTTTC.

This chain links TRBV5-1 with TRBJ2-1; 8 bases are shared with TRBD1. Germline V gives CDR1 SGHRS, CDR2 YFSETQ. This CDR3 contains 15 residues. V was clipped by 6 bases and J by 9 bases; unmatched bases: 14. The CDR3 spells CASNLDAGQAIEQFF. The CDR3 DNA sequence: TGCGCCAGCAACCTTGATGCGGGACAGGCGATTGAGCAGTTCTTC.

The chain joins TRBV6-5 to TRBJ2-5; 7 positions match TRBD1. After removal of 7 bases from V and 1 base from J, the junction contained 9 bases not matched to a gene. This CDR3 has 15 residues. The germline CDR1 and CDR2 sequences are MNHEY and SVGAGI. CDR3 loop: CASTFRDSTQETQYF. As DNA, the CDR3 is TGTGCCAGCACTTTCCGGGACAGCACCCAAGAGACCCAGTACTTC.

There are a few counts of this clone. The rearrangement joins TRBV5-1 to TRBJ2-7; TRBD1 might be the D (5 bases). Germline V CDR1 and CDR2: SGHRS, YFSETQ. V lost 2 bases, J lost 4 bases, and 13 bases lay in between. There are 14 residues in the CDR3. The CDR3 nucleotides are TGCGCCAGCAGCTTAGCGACAGACCGATACGAGCAGTACTTC. Protein sequence: CASSLATDRYEQYF.

The chain joins TRBV28 to TRBJ1-1; a weak D match, TRBD1 (5 bases). From germline, CDR1 is MDHEN and CDR2 SYDVKM. The CDR3 totals 11 residues. Trimming pared 11 bases from V and 4 bases from J, leaving 11 bases between. CDR3 sequence (DNA): TGTGCCGGGGGGGAAGGCACTGAAGCTTTCTTT. The encoded protein is CAGGEGTEAFF.

The CDR3 nucleotides are TGTGCCAGCAGTTTAGGTGCGAAGACAGGAAGCACAGATACGCAGTATTTT. As protein: CASSLGAKTGSTDTQYF. The chain employs TRBV28 and TRBJ2-3; D is possibly TRBD1 (6 bases). The germline V gene has CDR1 MDHEN and CDR2 SYDVKM. Trimming removed 2 bases at V and 0 bases at J, with 15 bases between. This CDR3 is 17 amino acids long.

This clone has a single count. The chain links TRBV11-3 to TRBJ1-1, with TRBD1 matching over 11 bases. V trimming: 5 bases; J trimming: 6 bases; junction bases outside the gene matches: 2. The CDR3 is made up of 13 amino acids. Germline V gives CDR1 SGHNT, CDR2 YENEEA. Here the CDR3 reads CASSRGQGAEAFF. For the CDR3, the DNA is TGTGCCAGCAGCCGGGGACAGGGGGCTGAAGCTTTCTTT.

CDR3 nucleotide sequence: TGTGCCAGCAGCCCCGTGAATTCACCCCTCCACTTT. Protein product: CASSPVNSPLHF. The chain has TRBV7-8 and TRBJ1-6; D unclear. Between the trimmed V and J ends, which lost 5 bases and 7 bases, there was a span of 6 bases. Germline V CDR1 and CDR2: SGHVS, FQNEAQ. The CDR3 contains 12 residues.

The chain carries TRBV7-2 and TRBJ1-2; no definite D call. The CDR3 runs 15 residues. V lost 2 bases and J 7 bases, leaving 17 bases between the germline ends. The germline V gene encodes CDR1 SGHTA and CDR2 FQGNSA. Here the CDR3 DNA reads TGTGCCAGCAGCTTAATGGTAGCGGGGTGGAGTGGCTACACCTTC. It yields the protein CASSLMVAGWSGYTF.

This clone was found a few times. The chain combines TRBV19 with TRBJ1-1; tentative D call: TRBD1 (6 bases). CDR1 is LNHDA, CDR2 SQIVND, per germline (reference sequence). This CDR3 comprises 13 residues. The V and J ends lost 4 bases and 3 bases respectively, with 9 bases between them. The CDR3 sequence: CASSKNRDTEAFF. The DNA for the CDR3 is TGTGCCAGTAGTAAAAACAGGGACACTGAAGCTTTCTTT.

This rearrangement joins TRBV28 to TRBJ1-4; 10 bases line up with TRBD1. Per germline, CDR1 MDHEN and CDR2 SYDVKM. V was clipped by 7 bases and J by 7 bases; unmatched bases: 12. There are 16 residues in the CDR3. The CDR3 region has the DNA TGTGCCAGCAATGGGGAGACAGGGGGCTTCGGTGAAAAACTGTTTTTT. Its translation is CASNGETGGFGEKLFF.